The T cell receptor beta chain under discussion was sequenced for a study of blood T cell repertoires in COVID-19. The cohort comprised adults aged about 18 to 100 years residing in approximately 25 US areas. In assigning cohorts, the study relied on participant-reported clinical history. Two consecutive negative NP/OP PCR tests, clearance, or resolved symptoms defined Cohort 3 recovery. In germline, CDR1 is MGHRA, CDR2 YSYEKL. This CDR3 spans 17 amino acids. V shed 3 bases and J shed 1 base, with 16 bases lying between them. Original processing methods: Estimates of nucleated cell counts were drawn from the amplification of reference gene primers. Assay: immunoSEQ multiplex PCR; the TCRdb copy retains only in-frame clones and omits some. V and J calls plus clone size are reproduced from that table; the DNA served to infer D and trimming. The data contain more than 250,000 clones, around 85% of them singletons.

Sequenced material: PBMCs or T cells enriched from blood (not recorded which). This sequence joins TRBV4-1 and TRBJ1-5; TRBD1 is a possible D gene (6 bases). The TCR was taken from a man younger than 45 who had recovered from COVID-19. CDR3 bases: TGCGCCAGCAGCCACGACAGACAGGCTGGGAGCAATCAGCCCCAGCATTTT. This sequence encodes CASSHDRQAGSNQPQHF.